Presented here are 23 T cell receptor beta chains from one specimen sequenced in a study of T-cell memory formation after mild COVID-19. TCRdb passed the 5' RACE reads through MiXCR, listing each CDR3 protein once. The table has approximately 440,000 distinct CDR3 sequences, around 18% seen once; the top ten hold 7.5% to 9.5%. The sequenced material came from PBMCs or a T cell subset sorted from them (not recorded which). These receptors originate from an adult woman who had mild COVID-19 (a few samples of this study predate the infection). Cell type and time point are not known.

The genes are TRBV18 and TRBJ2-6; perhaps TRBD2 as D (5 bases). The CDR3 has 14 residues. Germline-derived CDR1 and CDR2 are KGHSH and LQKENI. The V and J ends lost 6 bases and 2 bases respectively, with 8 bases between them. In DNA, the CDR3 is TGTGCCAGCTCGTCGGAGGCTGGGGCCAACGTCCTGACTTTC. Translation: CASSSEAGANVLTF.

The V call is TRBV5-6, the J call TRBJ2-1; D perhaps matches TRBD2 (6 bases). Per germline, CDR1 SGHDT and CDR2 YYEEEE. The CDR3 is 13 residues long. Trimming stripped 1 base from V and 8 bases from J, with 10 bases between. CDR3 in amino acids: CASSLWGLDEQFF. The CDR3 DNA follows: TGTGCCAGCAGCTTGTGGGGACTGGATGAGCAGTTCTTC.

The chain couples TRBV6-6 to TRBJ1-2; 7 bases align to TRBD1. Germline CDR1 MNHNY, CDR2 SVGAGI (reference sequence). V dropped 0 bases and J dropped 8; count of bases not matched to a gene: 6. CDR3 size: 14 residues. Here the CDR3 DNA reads TGTGCCAGCAGTTACTCGAATAGGGGGCAGGGCTACACCTTC. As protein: CASSYSNRGQGYTF.

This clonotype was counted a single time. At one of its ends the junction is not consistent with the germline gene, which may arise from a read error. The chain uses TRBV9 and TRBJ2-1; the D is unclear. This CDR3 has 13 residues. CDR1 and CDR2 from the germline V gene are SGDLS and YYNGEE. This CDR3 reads CARSVAQYNEQFF. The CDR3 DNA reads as TGTGCCAGAAGCGTAGCCCAATACAATGAGCAGTTCTTC. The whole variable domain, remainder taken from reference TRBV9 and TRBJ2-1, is DSGVTQTPKHLITATGQRVTLRCSPRSGDLSVYWYQQSLDQGLQFLIQYYNGEERAKGNILERFSAQQFPDLHSELNLSSLELGDSALYFCARSVAQYNEQFFGPGTRLTVL.

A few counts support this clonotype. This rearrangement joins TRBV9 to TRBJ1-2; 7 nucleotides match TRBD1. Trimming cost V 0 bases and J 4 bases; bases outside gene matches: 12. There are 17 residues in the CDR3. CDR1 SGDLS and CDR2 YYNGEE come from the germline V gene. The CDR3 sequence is CASSVDGTTAGGYGYTF. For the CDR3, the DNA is TGTGCCAGCAGCGTAGATGGTACGACCGCAGGGGGCTATGGCTACACCTTC.

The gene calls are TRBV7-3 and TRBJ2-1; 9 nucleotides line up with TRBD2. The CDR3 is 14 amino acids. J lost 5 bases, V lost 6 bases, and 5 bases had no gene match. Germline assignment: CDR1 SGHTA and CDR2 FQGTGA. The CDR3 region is CASRAGGSNNEQFF. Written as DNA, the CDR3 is TGTGCCAGCAGAGCGGGAGGAAGTAACAATGAGCAGTTCTTC.

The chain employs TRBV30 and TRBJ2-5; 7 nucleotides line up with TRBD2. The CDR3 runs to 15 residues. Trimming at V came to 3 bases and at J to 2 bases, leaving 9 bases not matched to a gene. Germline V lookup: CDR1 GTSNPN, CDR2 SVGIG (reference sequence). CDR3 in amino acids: CAWRSSGTKQETQYF. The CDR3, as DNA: TGTGCCTGGAGGAGCTCAGGGACTAAACAAGAGACCCAGTACTTC.

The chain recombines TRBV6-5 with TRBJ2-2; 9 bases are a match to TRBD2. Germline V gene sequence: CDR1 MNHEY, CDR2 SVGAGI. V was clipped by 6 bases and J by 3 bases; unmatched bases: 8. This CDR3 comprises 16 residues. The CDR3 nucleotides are TGTGCCAGCAGCCTTGAGCGGGGGGACTACACCGGGGAGCTGTTTTTT. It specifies CASSLERGDYTGELFF.

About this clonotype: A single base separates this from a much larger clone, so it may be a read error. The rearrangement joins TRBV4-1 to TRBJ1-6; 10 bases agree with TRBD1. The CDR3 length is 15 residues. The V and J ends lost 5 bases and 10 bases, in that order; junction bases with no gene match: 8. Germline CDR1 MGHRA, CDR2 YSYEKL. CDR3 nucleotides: TGCGCCAGCAGCAAAGCCGGGACAGGGGTATCACCCCTCCACTTT. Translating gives CASSKAGTGVSPLHF.

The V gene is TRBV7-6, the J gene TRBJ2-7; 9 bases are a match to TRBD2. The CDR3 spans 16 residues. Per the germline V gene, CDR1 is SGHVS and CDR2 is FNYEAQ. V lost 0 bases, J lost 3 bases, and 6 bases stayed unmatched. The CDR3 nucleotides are TGTGCCAGCAGCTTAGCGCTCAGCGGGGGGCTCTACGAGCAGTACTTC. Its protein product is CASSLALSGGLYEQYF.

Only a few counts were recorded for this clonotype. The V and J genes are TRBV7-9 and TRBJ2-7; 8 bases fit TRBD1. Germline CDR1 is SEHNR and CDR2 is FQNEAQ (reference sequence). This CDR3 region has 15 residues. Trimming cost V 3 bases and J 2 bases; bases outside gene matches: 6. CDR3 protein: CASSFDRGTPYEQYF. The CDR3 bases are TGTGCCAGCAGCTTCGACAGGGGAACCCCCTACGAGCAGTACTTC.

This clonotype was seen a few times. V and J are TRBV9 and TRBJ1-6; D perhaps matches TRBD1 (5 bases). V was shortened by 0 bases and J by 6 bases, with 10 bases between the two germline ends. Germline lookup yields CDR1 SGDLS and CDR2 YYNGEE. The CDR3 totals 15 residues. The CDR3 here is CASSVGRGGNSPLHF. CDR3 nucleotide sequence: TGTGCCAGCAGCGTAGGAAGGGGCGGTAATTCACCCCTCCACTTT.

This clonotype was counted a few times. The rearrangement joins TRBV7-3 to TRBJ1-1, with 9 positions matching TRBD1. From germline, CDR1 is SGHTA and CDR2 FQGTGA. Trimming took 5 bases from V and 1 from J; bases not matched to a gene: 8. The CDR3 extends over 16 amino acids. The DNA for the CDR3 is TGTGCCAGCAGCCGTGACCCGGGACAGGGGAACACTGAAGCTTTCTTT. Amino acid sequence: CASSRDPGQGNTEAFF.

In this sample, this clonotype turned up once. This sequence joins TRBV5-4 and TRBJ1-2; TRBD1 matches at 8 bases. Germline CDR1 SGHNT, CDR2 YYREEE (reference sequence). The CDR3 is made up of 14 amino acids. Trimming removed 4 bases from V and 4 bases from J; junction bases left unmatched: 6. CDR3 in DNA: TGTGCCAGCAGCCTCCGGGACAGGCTCTATGGCTACACCTTC. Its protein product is CASSLRDRLYGYTF.

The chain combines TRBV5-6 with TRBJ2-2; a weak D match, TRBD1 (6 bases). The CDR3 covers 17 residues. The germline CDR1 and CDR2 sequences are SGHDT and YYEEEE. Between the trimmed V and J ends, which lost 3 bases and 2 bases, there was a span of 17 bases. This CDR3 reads CASSYSLTGANTGELFF. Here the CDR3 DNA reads TGTGCCAGCAGCTATAGCTTGACAGGAGCTAACACCGGGGAGCTGTTTTTT.

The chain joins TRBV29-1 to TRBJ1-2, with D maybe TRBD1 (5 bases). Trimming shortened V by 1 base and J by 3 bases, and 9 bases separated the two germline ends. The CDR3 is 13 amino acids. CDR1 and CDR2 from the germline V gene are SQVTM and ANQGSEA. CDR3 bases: TGCAGCGTTGAAGGGCTGGGGGACTATGGCTACACCTTC. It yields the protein CSVEGLGDYGYTF.

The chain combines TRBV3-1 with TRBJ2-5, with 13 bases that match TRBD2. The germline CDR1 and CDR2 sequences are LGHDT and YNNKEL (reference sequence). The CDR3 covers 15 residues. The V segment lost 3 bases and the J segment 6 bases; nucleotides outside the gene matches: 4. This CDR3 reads CASSQTSGRRKTQYF. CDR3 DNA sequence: TGTGCCAGCAGCCAGACTAGCGGGAGGAGAAAGACCCAGTACTTC.

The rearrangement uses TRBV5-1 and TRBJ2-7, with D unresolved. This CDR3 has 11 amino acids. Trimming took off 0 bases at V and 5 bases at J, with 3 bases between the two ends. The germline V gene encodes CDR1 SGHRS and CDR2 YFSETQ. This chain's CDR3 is CASSLDDEQYF. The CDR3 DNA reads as TGCGCCAGCAGCTTGGACGACGAGCAGTACTTC. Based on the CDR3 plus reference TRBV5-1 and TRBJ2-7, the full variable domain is KAGVTQTPRYLIKTRGQQVTLSCSPISGHRSVSWYQQTPGQGLQFLFEYFSETQRNKGNFPGRFSGRQFSNSRSEMNVSTLELGDSALYLCASSLDDEQYFGPGTRLTVT.

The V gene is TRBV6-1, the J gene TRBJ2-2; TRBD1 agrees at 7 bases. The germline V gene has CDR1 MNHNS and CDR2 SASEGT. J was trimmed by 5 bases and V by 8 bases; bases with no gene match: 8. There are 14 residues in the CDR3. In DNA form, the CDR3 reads TGTGCCAGCGGACATGAGACAGGGACCGGGGAGCTGTTTTTT. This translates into CASGHETGTGELFF.

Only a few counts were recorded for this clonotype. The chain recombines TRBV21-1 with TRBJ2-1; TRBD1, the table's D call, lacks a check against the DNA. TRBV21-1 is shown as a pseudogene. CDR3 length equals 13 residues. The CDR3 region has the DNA TGTGCCAGCAGCAAAGAGGACAGGGGGGCTCGGTTCTTC. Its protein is CASSKEDRGARFF.

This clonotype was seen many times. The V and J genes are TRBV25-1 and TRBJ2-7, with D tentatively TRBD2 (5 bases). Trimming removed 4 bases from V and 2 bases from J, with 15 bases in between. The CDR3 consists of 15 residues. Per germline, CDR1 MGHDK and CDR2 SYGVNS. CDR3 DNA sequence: TGTGCCAGCAGTGTTAGCGCGGACGGAGCCTACGAGCAGTACTTC. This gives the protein CASSVSADGAYEQYF.

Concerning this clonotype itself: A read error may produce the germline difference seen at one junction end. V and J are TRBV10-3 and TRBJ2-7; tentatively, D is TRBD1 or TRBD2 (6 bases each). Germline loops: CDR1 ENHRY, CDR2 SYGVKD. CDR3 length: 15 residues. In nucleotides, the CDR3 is TGTGCCATCGGTGAGGGGGGACTTATTTCCTACGAGCAGTACTTC. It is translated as CAIGEGGLISYEQYF.

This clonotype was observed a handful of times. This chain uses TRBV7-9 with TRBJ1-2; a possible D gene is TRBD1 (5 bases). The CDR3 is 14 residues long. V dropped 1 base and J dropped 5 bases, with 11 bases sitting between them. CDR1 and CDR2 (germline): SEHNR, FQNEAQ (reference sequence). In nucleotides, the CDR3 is TGTGCCAGCAGCTTAGAGGGACCCCTATATGGCTACACCTTC. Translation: CASSLEGPLYGYTF.